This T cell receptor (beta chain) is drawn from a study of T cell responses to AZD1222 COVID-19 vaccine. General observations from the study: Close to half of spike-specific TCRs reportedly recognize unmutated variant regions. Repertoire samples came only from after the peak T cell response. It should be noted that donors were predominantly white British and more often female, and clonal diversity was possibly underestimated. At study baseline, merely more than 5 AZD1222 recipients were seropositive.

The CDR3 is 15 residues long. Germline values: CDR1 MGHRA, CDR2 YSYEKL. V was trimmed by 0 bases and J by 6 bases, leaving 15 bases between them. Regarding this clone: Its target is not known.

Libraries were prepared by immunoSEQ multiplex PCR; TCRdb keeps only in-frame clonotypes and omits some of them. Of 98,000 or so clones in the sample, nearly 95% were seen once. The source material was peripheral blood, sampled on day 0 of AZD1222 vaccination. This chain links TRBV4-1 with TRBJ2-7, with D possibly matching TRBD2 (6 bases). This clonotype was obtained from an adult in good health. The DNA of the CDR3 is TGCGCCAGCAGCCAAGATCGCGGGGCGCCGGCCGAGCAGTACTTC. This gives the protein CASSQDRGAPAEQYF.